What follows are 30 T cell receptor beta chains derived from one specimen sequenced in a study of patients and donors after allogeneic stem cell transplantation. MiXCR, run by TCRdb on the RT-PCR reads, gives a single entry per CDR3 protein. The table lists about 960,000 distinct CDR3 sequences, about 20% of them singletons. Sequenced sample: blood, either unsorted or a sorted T cell fraction (not recorded which). All receptors come from a human donor who was either an allogeneic HSCT recipient or a stem cell or donor lymphocyte infusion donor (not recorded which). It is not recorded whose cells these are; they may come from a transplant donor.

This clonotype was observed a handful of times. The V and J genes are TRBV7-8 and TRBJ2-3; possibly TRBD2 for D (5 bases). This CDR3 spans 15 amino acids. Germline loops: CDR1 SGHVS, CDR2 FQNEAQ. Trimming pared 6 bases from V and 2 bases from J, leaving 15 bases between. The CDR3 here is CASRLHPGSTDTQYF. DNA for the CDR3: TGTGCCAGCAGGCTTCACCCGGGGTCCACAGATACGCAGTATTTT.

The chain is built from TRBV12-3 or TRBV12-4 and TRBJ1-6; TRBD1 aligns across 8 bases. There are 16 residues in the CDR3. V was clipped by 1 base and J by 4 bases; unmatched bases: 3. CDR3 DNA sequence: TGTGCCAGCAGTTTAGTCGGGACAGGTTATAATTCACCCCTCCACTTT. Translation: CASSLVGTGYNSPLHF.

This chain joins TRBV10-3 and TRBJ2-7; D gene uncertain. Looked up from germline, CDR1 is ENHRY and CDR2 is SYGVKD. V lost 2 bases to trimming and J lost 0 bases, with 8 bases between them. CDR3 size: 14 residues. CDR3 DNA sequence: TGTGCCATCAGTGAGAATCCAAGCTCCTACGAGCAGTACTTC. As protein: CAISENPSSYEQYF.

The genes are TRBV5-6 and TRBJ2-5; 8 bases line up with TRBD2. The CDR3 totals 15 residues. With V trimmed by 1 base and J by 3 bases, 5 bases remained unmatched. CDR1 is SGHDT, CDR2 YYEEEE, per germline. This chain's CDR3 is CASSLKGLDKETQYF. The CDR3 coding sequence is TGTGCCAGCAGCTTGAAGGGACTAGATAAAGAGACCCAGTACTTC.

The V gene is TRBV19, the J gene TRBJ2-2; 11 bases match TRBD2. In germline, CDR1 is LNHDA, CDR2 SQIVND (reference sequence). With 6 bases clipped from V and 7 bases from J, the junction kept 7 bases outside the gene matches. This CDR3 has 15 amino acids. The CDR3 sequence: CASSQLAGVVGELFF. The CDR3 DNA is TGTGCCAGTAGCCAACTAGCGGGAGTGGTCGGGGAGCTGTTTTTT.

This clonotype appeared many times. One junction end does not reproduce the germline sequence, and a read error may be involved. The chain recombines TRBV5-1 with TRBJ1-2; 7 nucleotides line up with TRBD1. The CDR3 spans 13 residues. Per germline, CDR1 SGHRS and CDR2 YFSETQ. For the CDR3, the DNA is TGTGCCAGCAGTTTGGGACAGAACTATGGCTACACCTTC. It specifies CASSLGQNYGYTF.

This clonotype was observed a handful of times. The rearrangement uses TRBV12-3 or TRBV12-4 and TRBJ1-1, with 7 bases aligning to TRBD1. V lost 5 bases to trimming and J lost 8 bases; unmatched junction nucleotides: 8. This CDR3 has 13 amino acids. The CDR3: CASSLTRGLEAFF. For the CDR3, the DNA is TGTGCCAGCAGTCTTACAAGGGGGCTGGAAGCTTTCTTT.

The chain joins TRBV6-1 to TRBJ2-7; D is unresolved. This CDR3 is 13 amino acids long. Trimming removed 5 bases from V and 4 bases from J, with 12 bases in between. CDR1 is MNHNS and CDR2 is SASEGT in the germline V gene. As DNA, the CDR3 is TGTGCCAGCAGTATAGAAACAGCTTACGAGCAGTACTTC. The encoded protein is CASSIETAYEQYF.

This clonotype was observed many times. The gene calls are TRBV20-1 and TRBJ1-5; no definite D call. The V end was cut by 1 base, the J end by 0 bases, with 10 bases between. Germline V gene data show CDR1 as DFQATT and CDR2 as SNEGSKA (reference sequence). This CDR3 spans 15 amino acids. The CDR3 DNA is TGCAGTGCTAGAGGGTTTGAAGTTAGCAATCAGCCCCAGCATTTT. This encodes CSARGFEVSNQPQHF.

The rearrangement links TRBV20-1 to TRBJ1-4; 11 positions agree with TRBD1. Germline lookup yields CDR1 DFQATT and CDR2 SNEGSKA (reference sequence). The V segment lost 4 bases and the J segment 10 bases; nucleotides outside the gene matches: 5. This CDR3 contains 13 residues. CDR3 nucleotide sequence: TGCAGTGCTAAAAGGACAGGGGGCGGAAAACTGTTTTTT. It is translated as CSAKRTGGGKLFF.

This clonotype has more than one count but fewer than ten. The rearrangement links TRBV30 to TRBJ1-2; no clear D gene. Trimming removed 6 bases at V and 2 bases at J, with 16 bases between. Germline V gene sequence: CDR1 GTSNPN, CDR2 SVGIG (reference sequence). This CDR3 is built from 14 residues. CDR3: CACAVGLRNYGYTF. As DNA, the CDR3 is TGTGCCTGCGCGGTTGGACTCAGGAACTATGGCTACACCTTC. The variable domain in full, with the rest retrieved from reference TRBV30 and TRBJ1-2, is SQTIHQWPATLVQPVGSPLSLECTVEGTSNPNLYWYRQAAGRGLQLLFYSVGIGQISSEVPQNLSASRPQDRQFILSSKKLLLSDSGFYLCACAVGLRNYGYTFGSGTRLTVV.

This clonotype was recorded a few times. V is TRBV4-2 and J is TRBJ1-5; possible D gene TRBD1, 6 bases. Trimming stripped 5 bases from V and 0 bases from J, with 23 bases between. CDR3 length: 19 amino acids. Germline assignment: CDR1 LGHNA and CDR2 YNFKEQ. CDR3 coding DNA: TGTGCCAGCAGCGACTCGGGACACCGTTTGGCACGTAGCAATCAGCCCCAGCATTTT. Protein sequence: CASSDSGHRLARSNQPQHF.

V gene TRBV3-1 combines with J gene TRBJ2-1; the D gene is possibly TRBD1 (6 bases). Trimming removed 4 bases from V and 7 bases from J, with 20 bases in between. The length of the CDR3 is 16 residues. Looked up from germline, CDR1 is LGHDT and CDR2 is YNNKEL (reference sequence). The CDR3 loop reads CASSPPSGQRRNEQFF. The CDR3 DNA reads TGTGCCAGCAGCCCCCCGAGCGGACAGAGGAGGAATGAGCAGTTCTTC.

J is TRBJ2-2 and V is TRBV7-2; D is possibly TRBD2 (6 bases). There are 14 residues in the CDR3. In germline, CDR1 is SGHTA, CDR2 FQGNSA. Trimming left V 8 bases short and J 4 bases short, with 14 bases between. The chain's CDR3 is CASLAGPPTGELFF. The CDR3 DNA sequence: TGTGCCAGCCTTGCGGGACCCCCCACCGGGGAGCTGTTTTTT.

This clonotype came up a few times. The gene calls are TRBV20-1 and TRBJ2-7, with D possibly matching TRBD1 (6 bases). Germline CDR1 reads DFQATT; CDR2 reads SNEGSKA (reference sequence). Deletions cut 3 bases from V and 0 bases from J, with 15 bases between. This CDR3 is built from 15 residues. The CDR3 region has the DNA TGCAGTGCTAGCTACACGGACAGTCCCTCCTACGAGCAGTACTTC. This codes for CSASYTDSPSYEQYF.

This clonotype was observed a few times. The chain uses TRBV6-5 and TRBJ2-5; 7 nucleotides match TRBD2. With 2 bases clipped from V and 2 bases from J, the junction kept 5 bases outside the gene matches. Germline CDR1 is MNHEY and CDR2 is SVGAGI. The CDR3 sequence is 15 residues long. The CDR3 protein is CASSYLGGKQETQYF. The CDR3 DNA reads TGTGCCAGCAGTTACCTGGGAGGGAAGCAAGAGACCCAGTACTTC.

This clonotype turned up a few times. The V and J genes are TRBV28 and TRBJ2-1; 11 positions agree with TRBD1. The germline V gene encodes CDR1 MDHEN and CDR2 SYDVKM. V shed 5 bases, J shed 7 bases, and the junction held 4 bases outside the gene matches. The CDR3 sequence is 14 residues long. The CDR3 sequence is CASSMDRGQNEQFF. CDR3 nucleotides: TGTGCCAGCAGTATGGACAGGGGGCAAAATGAGCAGTTCTTC.

A few counts support this clonotype. The V and J genes are TRBV20-1 and TRBJ2-7; possibly TRBD1 for D (5 bases). Deletions cut 8 bases from V and 1 base from J, with 15 bases between. Germline V gene lookup returns CDR1 DFQATT and CDR2 SNEGSKA (reference sequence). The CDR3 totals 13 residues. The CDR3 DNA reads TGCAGTCCCTACAGACAGCCATCCTACGAGCAGTACTTC. This sequence encodes CSPYRQPSYEQYF.

The chain recombines TRBV7-6 with TRBJ1-1; TRBD1 is a possible D gene (5 bases). V lost 5 bases and J 4 bases, leaving 20 bases between the germline ends. Germline V gene data show CDR1 as SGHVS and CDR2 as FNYEAQ. CDR3 length: 16 residues. CDR3 region: CASSPSPGPRGTEAFF. The CDR3 DNA follows: TGTGCCAGCAGCCCCTCCCCAGGGCCTAGGGGCACTGAAGCTTTCTTT.

This clonotype has ten or more counts. The J gene is TRBJ2-1, the V gene TRBV12-3 or TRBV12-4; D is possibly TRBD1 (5 bases). The CDR3 loop spans 15 amino acids. The V end lost 6 bases, the J end lost 0 bases, and 12 bases lay between the germline ends. The CDR3 loop is CASSKRQSSYNEQFF. The CDR3 DNA reads as TGTGCCAGCAGCAAGAGACAGTCCTCCTACAATGAGCAGTTCTTC.

This clonotype was counted between two and nine times. The chain has TRBV6-1 and TRBJ2-1, with 13 bases identical to TRBD2. Per germline, CDR1 MNHNS and CDR2 SASEGT. Trimming took 6 bases from V and 3 from J; bases not matched to a gene: 2. The CDR3 spans 15 residues. The CDR3 is CASSTSGRDYNEQFF. The CDR3 DNA follows: TGTGCCAGCAGCACTAGCGGGAGGGACTACAATGAGCAGTTCTTC.

This clonotype was counted a few times. The chain uses TRBV9 and TRBJ2-7; the match to TRBD2 covers 12 bases. Germline assignment: CDR1 SGDLS and CDR2 YYNGEE. CDR3 length: 15 amino acids. V lost 2 bases and J lost 6; bases outside the gene matches: 6. The CDR3 DNA is TGTGCCAGCAGCGTTGAGACTAGCGGGAGTGGCGAGCAGTACTTC. Amino acids: CASSVETSGSGEQYF.

This clonotype appeared a few times. The chain links TRBV3-1 to TRBJ2-3; no firm D call. CDR1 is LGHDT, CDR2 YNNKEL, per germline (reference sequence). Trimming shortened V by 0 bases and J by 6 bases, and 16 bases separated the two germline ends. This CDR3 region has 16 residues. CDR3 DNA: TGTGCCAGCAGCCAAGATTCTGAGTCCCTTGGGGATACGCAGTATTTT. This gives the protein CASSQDSESLGDTQYF.

Here the CDR3 DNA reads TGTGCCAGCAGCCCCCCACCCGGGACAGGGTCCGAGCAGTACTTC. Residues: CASSPPPGTGSEQYF. The genes are TRBV5-6 and TRBJ2-7; 9 bases map to TRBD1. Germline lookup yields CDR1 SGHDT and CDR2 YYEEEE. This CDR3 contains 15 residues. Trimming took 4 bases from V and 6 from J; bases not matched to a gene: 11.

In this sample, this clonotype turned up a few times. The CDR3 DNA reads TGTGCCAGCAGACCGCAGGGAGGCAATCAGCCCCAGCATTTT. As protein: CASRPQGGNQPQHF. The chain couples TRBV12-3 or TRBV12-4 to TRBJ1-5; possibly TRBD1 for D (5 bases). CDR3 length equals 14 residues. The V end was cut by 6 bases, the J end by 2 bases, with 11 bases between.

This clonotype was recorded at least ten times. The gene calls are TRBV10-3 and TRBJ1-1; tentative D call: TRBD1 (6 bases). This CDR3 contains 13 residues. From germline, CDR1 is ENHRY and CDR2 SYGVKD. The ends were cut back, 5 bases at V and 1 base at J, with 8 bases in the middle. CDR3 coding DNA: TGTGCCATCAGTCGACAGGCGAACACTGAAGCTTTCTTT. This gives the protein CAISRQANTEAFF.

The chain joins TRBV6-2 or TRBV6-3 to TRBJ2-1; 14 bases are a match to TRBD2. The CDR3 loop spans 17 amino acids. Germline V gives CDR1 MNHEY, CDR2 SVGEGT. Trimming took 4 bases from V and 10 from J; bases not matched to a gene: 12. For the CDR3, the DNA is TGTGCCAGCAGTTCGACCCGACTAGCGGGGGGGCCTCGGGAGCAGTTCTTC. Its protein is CASSSTRLAGGPREQFF.

This clonotype was picked up a small number of times. CDR3 loop: CATSRNLFRDRGGTDTQYF. CDR3 DNA sequence: TGTGCCACCAGCAGGAATCTCTTCCGGGACAGGGGCGGAACAGATACGCAGTATTTT. This chain connects TRBV15 to TRBJ2-3, with TRBD1 matching over 10 bases. The V gene end was trimmed by 3 bases and the J gene end by 3 bases; junction bases not matched to a gene: 15. The germline V gene has CDR1 LNHNV and CDR2 YYDKDF (reference sequence). The CDR3 length is 19 residues.

The rearrangement joins TRBV27 to TRBJ1-1; 9 nucleotides match TRBD1. The ends lost 2 bases at V and 0 bases at J; junction bases unmatched: 7. Germline V CDR1 and CDR2: MNHEY, SMNVEV (reference sequence). The CDR3 runs to 17 residues. This CDR3 is CASSLGTGPRMNTEAFF. CDR3 sequence (DNA): TGTGCCAGCAGTTTAGGGACAGGGCCGAGGATGAACACTGAAGCTTTCTTT.

This chain links TRBV11-1 with TRBJ2-1; 10 bases match TRBD1. J gave up 7 bases and V 5 bases, and 5 bases lay outside the gene matches. The CDR3 covers 14 residues. Per the germline V gene, CDR1 is SGHAT and CDR2 is FQDESV (reference sequence). The CDR3 nucleotides read TGTGCCAGCAGCCAGACAGGGGGCGAGAATGAGCAGTTCTTC. This sequence encodes CASSQTGGENEQFF.